This TCR beta chain was captured by sequencing in a study of cytomegalovirus exposure and HLA in healthy donors. Germline lookup yields CDR1 GTSNPN and CDR2 SVGIG (reference sequence). The ends lost 3 bases at V and 7 bases at J; junction bases unmatched: 8. The CDR3 covers 14 residues. PCR employed 60 Vbeta and 13 Jbeta primers. Methods used by the authors: Counted up in a later analysis, unique TCR beta chains came to about 80 million, with about 9.9 million shared. Using immunoSEQ multiplex PCR, the repertoire was profiled, and TCRdb retains in-frame clones only, with some absent. V, J and clone size are taken as reported in that table, and D and trimming were inferred from the DNA itself. The profile shows about 170,000 clones, roughly 80% of them singletons. Study-level points and caveats: For most subjects, TCR beta sequences were reported to predict HLA-A and HLA-B alleles with accuracy.

As concerns this clone: Antigen: not known.

This receptor was taken from a male donor in good health and CMV-seronegative. The sequenced sample was PBMCs. V usage is TRBV30 and J usage is TRBJ2-7; 11 nucleotides line up with TRBD1. CDR3 nucleotide sequence: TGTGCCTGGAGCCCGGGGACAGGGGGTGGAGAGCAGTACTTC. Translation gives CAWSPGTGGGEQYF.